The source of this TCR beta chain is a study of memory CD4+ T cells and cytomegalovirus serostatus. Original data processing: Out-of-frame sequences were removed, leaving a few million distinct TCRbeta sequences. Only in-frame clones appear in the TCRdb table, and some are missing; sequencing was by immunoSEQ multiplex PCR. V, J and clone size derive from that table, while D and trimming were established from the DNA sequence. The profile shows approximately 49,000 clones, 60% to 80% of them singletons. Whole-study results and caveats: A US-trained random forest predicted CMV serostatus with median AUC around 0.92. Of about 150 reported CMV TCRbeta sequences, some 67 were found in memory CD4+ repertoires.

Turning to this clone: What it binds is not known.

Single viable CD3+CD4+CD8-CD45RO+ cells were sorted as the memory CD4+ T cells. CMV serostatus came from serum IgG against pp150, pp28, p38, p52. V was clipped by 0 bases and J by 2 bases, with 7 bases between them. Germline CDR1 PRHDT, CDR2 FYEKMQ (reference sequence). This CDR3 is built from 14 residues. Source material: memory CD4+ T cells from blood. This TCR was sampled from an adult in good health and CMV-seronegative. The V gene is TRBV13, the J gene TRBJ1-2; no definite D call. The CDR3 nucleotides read TGTGCCAGCAGCTTAGGCACCCAAAACTATGGCTACACCTTC. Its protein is CASSLGTQNYGYTF.